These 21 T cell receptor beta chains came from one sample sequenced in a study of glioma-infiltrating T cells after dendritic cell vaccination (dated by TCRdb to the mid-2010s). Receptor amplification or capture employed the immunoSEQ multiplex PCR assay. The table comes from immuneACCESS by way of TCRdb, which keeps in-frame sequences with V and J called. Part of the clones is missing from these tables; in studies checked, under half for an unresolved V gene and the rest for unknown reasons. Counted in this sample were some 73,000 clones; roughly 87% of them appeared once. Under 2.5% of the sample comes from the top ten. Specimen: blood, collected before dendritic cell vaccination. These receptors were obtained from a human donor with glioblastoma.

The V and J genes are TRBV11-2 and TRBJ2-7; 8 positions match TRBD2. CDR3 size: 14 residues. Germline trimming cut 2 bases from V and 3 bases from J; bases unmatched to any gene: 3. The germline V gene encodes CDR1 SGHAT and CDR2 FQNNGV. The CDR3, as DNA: TGTGCCAGCAGCTTAACTAGCGGTCGCTACGAGCAGTACTTC. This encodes CASSLTSGRYEQYF.

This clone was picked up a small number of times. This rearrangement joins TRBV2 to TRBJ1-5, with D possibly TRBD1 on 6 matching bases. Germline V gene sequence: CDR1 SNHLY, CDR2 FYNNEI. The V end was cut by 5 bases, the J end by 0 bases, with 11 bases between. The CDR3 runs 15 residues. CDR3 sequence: CASSPTGFSNQPQHF. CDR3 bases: TGTGCCAGCAGTCCTACAGGGTTTAGCAATCAGCCCCAGCATTTT.

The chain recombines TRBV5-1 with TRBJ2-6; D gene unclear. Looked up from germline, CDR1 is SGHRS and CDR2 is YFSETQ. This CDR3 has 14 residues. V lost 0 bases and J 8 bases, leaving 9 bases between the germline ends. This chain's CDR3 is CASSLARSPNVLTF. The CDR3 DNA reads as TGCGCCAGCAGCTTGGCCCGGTCCCCCAACGTCCTGACTTTC.

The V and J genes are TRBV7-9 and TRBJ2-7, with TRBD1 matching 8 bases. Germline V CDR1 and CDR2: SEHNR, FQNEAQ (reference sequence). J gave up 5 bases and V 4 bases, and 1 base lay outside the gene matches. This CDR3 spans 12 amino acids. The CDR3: CASSSTGDEQYF. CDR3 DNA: TGTGCCAGCAGCTCGACAGGGGACGAGCAGTACTTC.

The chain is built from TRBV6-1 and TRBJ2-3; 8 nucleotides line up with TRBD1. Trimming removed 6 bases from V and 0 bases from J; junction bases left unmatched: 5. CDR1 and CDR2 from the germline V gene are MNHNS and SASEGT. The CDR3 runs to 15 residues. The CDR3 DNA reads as TGTGCCAGCAGGGTAAACAGGGGGAGCACAGATACGCAGTATTTT. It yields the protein CASRVNRGSTDTQYF.

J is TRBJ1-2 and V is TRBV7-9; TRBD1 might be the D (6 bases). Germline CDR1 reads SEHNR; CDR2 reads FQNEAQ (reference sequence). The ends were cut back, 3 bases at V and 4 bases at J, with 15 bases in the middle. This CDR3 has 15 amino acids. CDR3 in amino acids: CASSFNGQRIYGYTF. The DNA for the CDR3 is TGTGCCAGCAGCTTTAATGGACAGAGAATCTATGGCTACACCTTC.

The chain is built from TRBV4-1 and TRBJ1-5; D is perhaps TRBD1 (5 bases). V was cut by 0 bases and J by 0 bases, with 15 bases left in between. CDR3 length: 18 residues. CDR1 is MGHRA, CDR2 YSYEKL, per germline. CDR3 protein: CASSQEAQAQYSNQPQHF. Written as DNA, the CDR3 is TGCGCCAGCAGCCAAGAGGCACAGGCCCAATATAGCAATCAGCCCCAGCATTTT.

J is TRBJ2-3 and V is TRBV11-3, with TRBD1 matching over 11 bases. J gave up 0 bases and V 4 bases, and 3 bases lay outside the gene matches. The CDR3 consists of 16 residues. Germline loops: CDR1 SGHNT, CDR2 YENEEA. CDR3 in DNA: TGTGCCAGCAGCTCCCGGGACAGGGGGAGCACAGATACGCAGTATTTT. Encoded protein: CASSSRDRGSTDTQYF.

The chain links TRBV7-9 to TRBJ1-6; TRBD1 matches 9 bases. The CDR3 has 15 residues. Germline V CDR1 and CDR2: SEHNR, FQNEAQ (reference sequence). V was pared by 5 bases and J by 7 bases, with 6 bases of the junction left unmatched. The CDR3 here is CASSEQGARNSPLHF. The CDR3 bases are TGTGCCAGCAGCGAACAGGGGGCGAGGAATTCACCCCTCCACTTT. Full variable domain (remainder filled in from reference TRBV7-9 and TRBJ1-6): DTGVSQNPRHKITKRGQNVTFRCDPISEHNRLYWYRQTLGQGPEFLTYFQNEAQLEKSRLLSDRFSAERPKGSFSTLEIQRTEQGDSAMYLCASSEQGARNSPLHFGNGTRLTVT.

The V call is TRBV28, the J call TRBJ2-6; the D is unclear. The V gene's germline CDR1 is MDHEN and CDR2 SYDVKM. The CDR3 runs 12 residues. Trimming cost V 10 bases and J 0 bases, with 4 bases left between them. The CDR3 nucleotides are TGTGCCACCGTCTCTGGGGCCAACGTCCTGACTTTC. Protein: CATVSGANVLTF.

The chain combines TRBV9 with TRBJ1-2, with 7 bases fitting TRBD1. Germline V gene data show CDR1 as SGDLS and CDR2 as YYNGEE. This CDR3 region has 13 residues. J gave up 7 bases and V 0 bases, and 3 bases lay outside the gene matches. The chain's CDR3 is CASSVEGASGYTF. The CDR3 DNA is TGTGCCAGCAGCGTAGAGGGGGCCTCTGGCTACACCTTC.

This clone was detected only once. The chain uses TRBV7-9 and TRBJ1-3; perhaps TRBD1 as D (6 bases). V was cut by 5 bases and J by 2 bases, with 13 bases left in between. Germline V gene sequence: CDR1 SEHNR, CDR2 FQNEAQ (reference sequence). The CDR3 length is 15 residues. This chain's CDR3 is CASSQGGETGNTIYF. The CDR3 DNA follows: TGTGCCAGCAGCCAAGGGGGAGAAACTGGAAACACCATATATTTT.

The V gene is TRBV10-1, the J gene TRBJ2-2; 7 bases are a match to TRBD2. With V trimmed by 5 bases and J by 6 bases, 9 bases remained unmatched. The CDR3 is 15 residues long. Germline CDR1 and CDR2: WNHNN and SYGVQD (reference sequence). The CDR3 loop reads CASSPHTTSPGELFF. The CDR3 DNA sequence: TGCGCCAGCAGTCCTCACACGACTAGCCCCGGGGAGCTGTTTTTT.

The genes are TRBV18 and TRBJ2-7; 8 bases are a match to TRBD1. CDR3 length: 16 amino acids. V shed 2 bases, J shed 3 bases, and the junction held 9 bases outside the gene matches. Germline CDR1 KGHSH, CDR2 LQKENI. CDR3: CASSPDTGGSGYEQYF. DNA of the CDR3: TGTGCCAGCTCACCAGATACAGGGGGAAGTGGCTACGAGCAGTACTTC.

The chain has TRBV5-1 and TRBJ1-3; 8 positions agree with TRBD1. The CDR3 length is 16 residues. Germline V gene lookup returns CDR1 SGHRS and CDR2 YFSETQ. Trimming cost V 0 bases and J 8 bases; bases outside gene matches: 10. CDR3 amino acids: CASSLGPRTGSDTIYF. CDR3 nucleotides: TGCGCCAGCAGCTTGGGTCCTCGGACAGGGAGTGACACCATATATTTT.

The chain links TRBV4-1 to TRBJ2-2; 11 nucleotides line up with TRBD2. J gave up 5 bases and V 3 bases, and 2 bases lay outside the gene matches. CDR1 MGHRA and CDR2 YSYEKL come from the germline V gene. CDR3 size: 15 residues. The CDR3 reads CASSQIAGGTGELFF. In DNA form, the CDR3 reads TGCGCCAGCAGCCAGATAGCGGGAGGGACCGGGGAGCTGTTTTTT.

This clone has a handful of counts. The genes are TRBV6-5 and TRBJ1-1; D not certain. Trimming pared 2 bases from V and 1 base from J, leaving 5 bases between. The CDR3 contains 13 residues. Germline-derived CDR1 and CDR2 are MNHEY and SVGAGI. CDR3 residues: CASSYVENTEAFF. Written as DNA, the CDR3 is TGTGCCAGCAGTTACGTAGAGAACACTGAAGCTTTCTTT.

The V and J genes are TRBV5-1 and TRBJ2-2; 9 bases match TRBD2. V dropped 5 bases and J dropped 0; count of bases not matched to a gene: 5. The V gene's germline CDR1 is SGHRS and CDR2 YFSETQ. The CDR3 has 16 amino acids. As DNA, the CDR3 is TGCGCCAGCAGTGTCCCTAGCGGGGCGAACACCGGGGAGCTGTTTTTT. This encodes CASSVPSGANTGELFF.

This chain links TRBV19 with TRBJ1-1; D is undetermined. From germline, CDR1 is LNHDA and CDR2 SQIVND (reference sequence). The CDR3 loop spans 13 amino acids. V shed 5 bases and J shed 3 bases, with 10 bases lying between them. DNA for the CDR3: TGTGCCAGTAGTCGGGCGAGGGACACTGAAGCTTTCTTT. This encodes CASSRARDTEAFF.

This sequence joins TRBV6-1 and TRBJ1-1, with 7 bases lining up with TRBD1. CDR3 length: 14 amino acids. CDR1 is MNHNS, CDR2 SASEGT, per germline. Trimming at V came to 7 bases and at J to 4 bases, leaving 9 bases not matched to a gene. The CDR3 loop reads CASKPGTVFTEAFF. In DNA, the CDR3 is TGTGCCAGCAAACCCGGGACAGTTTTCACTGAAGCTTTCTTT.

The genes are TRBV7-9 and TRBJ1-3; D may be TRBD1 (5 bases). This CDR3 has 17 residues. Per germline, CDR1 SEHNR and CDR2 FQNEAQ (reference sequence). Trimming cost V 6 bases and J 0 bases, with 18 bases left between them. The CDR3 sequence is CASRDWGRIISGNTIYF. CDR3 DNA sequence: TGTGCCAGCAGGGATTGGGGCCGGATTATCTCTGGAAACACCATATATTTT.